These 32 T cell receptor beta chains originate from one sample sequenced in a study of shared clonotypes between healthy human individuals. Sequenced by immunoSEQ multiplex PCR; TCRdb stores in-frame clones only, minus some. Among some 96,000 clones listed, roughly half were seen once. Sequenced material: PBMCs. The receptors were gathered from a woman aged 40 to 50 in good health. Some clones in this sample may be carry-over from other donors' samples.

DNA for the CDR3: TGCAGCGCAAGCGGGGGCTACGAGCAGTACTTC. Amino acid sequence: CSASGGYEQYF. The chain is built from TRBV29-1 and TRBJ2-7; 8 nucleotides line up with TRBD2. Trimming cost V 7 bases and J 3 bases; bases outside gene matches: 2. The germline V gene encodes CDR1 SQVTM and CDR2 ANQGSEA. This CDR3 region has 11 residues.

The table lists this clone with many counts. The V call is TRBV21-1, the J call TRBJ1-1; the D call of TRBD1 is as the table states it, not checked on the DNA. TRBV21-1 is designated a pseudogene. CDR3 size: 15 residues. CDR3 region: CASSTRQGARKRAFF. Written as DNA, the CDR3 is TGTGCCAGCAGCACCCGACAGGGGGCAAGGAAAAGGGCTTTCTTT.

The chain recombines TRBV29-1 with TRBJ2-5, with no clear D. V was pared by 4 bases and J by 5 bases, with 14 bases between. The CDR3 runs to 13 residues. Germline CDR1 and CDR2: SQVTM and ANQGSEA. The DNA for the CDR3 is TGCAGCGTTGCCCAGTCCTTCGAGGAGACCCAGTACTTC. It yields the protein CSVAQSFEETQYF.

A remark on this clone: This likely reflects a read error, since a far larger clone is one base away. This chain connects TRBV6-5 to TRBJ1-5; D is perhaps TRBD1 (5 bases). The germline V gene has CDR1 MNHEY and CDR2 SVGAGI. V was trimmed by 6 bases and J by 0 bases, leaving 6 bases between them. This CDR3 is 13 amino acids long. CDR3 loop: CASRQDSNQPQHF. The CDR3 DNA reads TGTGCCAGCAGACAGGATAGCAATCAGCCCCAGCATTTT.

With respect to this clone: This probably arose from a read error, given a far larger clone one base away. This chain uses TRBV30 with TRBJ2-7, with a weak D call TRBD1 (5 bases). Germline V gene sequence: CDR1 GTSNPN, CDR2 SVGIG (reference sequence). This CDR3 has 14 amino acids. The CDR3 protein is CAWSEGSTTYEQHF. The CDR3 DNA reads TGTGCCTGGAGTGAGGGGTCAACCACCTACGAGCAGCACTTC.

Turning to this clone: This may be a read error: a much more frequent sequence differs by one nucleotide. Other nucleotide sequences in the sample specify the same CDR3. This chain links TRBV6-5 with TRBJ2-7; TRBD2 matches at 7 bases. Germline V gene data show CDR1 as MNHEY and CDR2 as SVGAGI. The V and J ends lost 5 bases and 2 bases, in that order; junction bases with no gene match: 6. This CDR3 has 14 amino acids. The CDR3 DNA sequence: TGTGCCAGCAGTCTCCTAGCGGTTCCCTACGAGCAGTACTTC. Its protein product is CASSLLAVPYEQYF.

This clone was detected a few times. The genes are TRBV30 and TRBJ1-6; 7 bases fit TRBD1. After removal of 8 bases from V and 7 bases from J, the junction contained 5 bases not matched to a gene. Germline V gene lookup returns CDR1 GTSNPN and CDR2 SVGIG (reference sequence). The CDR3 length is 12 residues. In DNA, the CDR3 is TGTGCCCTGACAGGGTTGAATTCACCCCTCCACTTT. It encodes CALTGLNSPLHF.

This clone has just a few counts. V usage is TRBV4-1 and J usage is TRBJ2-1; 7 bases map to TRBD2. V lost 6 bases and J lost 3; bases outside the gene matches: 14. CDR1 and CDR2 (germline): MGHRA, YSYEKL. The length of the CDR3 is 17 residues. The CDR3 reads CASRRDSGGGVYNEQFF. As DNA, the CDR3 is TGCGCCAGCAGACGGGACTCTGGGGGAGGGGTCTACAATGAGCAGTTCTTC.

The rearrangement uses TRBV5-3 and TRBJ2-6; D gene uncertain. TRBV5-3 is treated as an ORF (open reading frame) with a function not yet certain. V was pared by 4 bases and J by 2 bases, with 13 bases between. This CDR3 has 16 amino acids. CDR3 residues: CARSHDTVAGANVLTF. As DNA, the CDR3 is TGTGCCAGAAGCCATGACACTGTCGCTGGGGCCAACGTCCTGACTTTC.

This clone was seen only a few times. In DNA, the CDR3 is TGTGCCAGCAGCGAGACAGCCGGCTGGGGCTACACCTTC. This encodes CASSETAGWGYTF. The chain carries TRBV2 and TRBJ1-2, with D maybe TRBD1 (5 bases). Germline V gives CDR1 SNHLY, CDR2 FYNNEI. CDR3 length: 13 amino acids. Deletions cut 6 bases from V and 8 bases from J, with 16 bases between. Based on the CDR3 plus reference TRBV2 and TRBJ1-2, the full variable domain is EPEVTQTPSHQVTQMGQEVILRCVPISNHLYFYWYRQILGQKVEFLVSFYNNEISEKSEIFDDQFSVERPDGSNFTLKIRSTKLEDSAMYFCASSETAGWGYTFGSGTRLTVV.

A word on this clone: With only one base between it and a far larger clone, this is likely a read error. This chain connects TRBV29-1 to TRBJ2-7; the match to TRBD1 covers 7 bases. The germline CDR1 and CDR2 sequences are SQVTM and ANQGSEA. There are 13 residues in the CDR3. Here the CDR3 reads CSASGTERYGQYF. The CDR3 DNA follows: TGCAGCGCATCCGGGACAGAGCGCTACGGGCAGTACTTC.

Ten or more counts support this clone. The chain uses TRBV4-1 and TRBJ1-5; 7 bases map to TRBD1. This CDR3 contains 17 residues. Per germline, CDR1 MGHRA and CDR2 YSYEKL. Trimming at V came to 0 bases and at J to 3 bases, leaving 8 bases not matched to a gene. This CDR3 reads CASSQDRGRGINQPQHF. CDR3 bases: TGCGCCAGCAGCCAAGATCGCGGCAGGGGGATCAATCAGCCCCAGCATTTT.

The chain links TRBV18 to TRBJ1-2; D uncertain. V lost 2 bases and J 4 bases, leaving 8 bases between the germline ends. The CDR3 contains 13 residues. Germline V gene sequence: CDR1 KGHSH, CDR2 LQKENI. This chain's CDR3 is CASSPIEVYGYTF. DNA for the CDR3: TGTGCCAGCTCACCAATAGAGGTCTATGGCTACACCTTC.

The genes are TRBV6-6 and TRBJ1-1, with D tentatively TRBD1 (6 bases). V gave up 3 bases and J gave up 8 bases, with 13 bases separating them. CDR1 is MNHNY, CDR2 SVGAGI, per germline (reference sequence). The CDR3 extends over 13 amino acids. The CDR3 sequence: CASSYPGASEAFF. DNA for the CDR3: TGTGCCAGCAGTTATCCGGGGGCCTCCGAAGCTTTCTTT.

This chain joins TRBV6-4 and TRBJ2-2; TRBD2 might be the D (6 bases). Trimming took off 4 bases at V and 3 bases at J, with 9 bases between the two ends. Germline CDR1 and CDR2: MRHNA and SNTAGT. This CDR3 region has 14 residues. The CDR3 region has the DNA TGTGCCAGCAGTGCGGGGGATGACACCGGGGAGCTGTTTTTT. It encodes CASSAGDDTGELFF.

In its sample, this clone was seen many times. CDR3 in amino acids: CASRPGGEGGQPYEQYF. The CDR3 nucleotides read TGTGCCAGCAGGCCAGGGGGGGAAGGCGGACAACCCTACGAGCAGTACTTC. The V gene is TRBV7-9, the J gene TRBJ2-7, with D perhaps matching TRBD1 or TRBD2 (7 bases each). Germline CDR1 is SEHNR and CDR2 is FQNEAQ (reference sequence). V was clipped by 6 bases and J by 2 bases, with 23 bases between them. This CDR3 comprises 17 residues.

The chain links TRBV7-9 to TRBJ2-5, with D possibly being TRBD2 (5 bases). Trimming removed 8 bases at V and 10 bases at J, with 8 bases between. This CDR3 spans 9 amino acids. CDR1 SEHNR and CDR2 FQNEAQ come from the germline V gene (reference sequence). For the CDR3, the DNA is TGTGCCAGCCCCGGGGACCAGTACTTC. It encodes CASPGDQYF.

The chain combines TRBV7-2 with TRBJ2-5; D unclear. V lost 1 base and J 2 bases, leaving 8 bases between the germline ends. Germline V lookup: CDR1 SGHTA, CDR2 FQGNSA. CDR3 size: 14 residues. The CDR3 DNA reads TGTGCCAGCAGCTTAGTTCTGGGGCAAGAGACCCAGTACTTC. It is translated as CASSLVLGQETQYF.

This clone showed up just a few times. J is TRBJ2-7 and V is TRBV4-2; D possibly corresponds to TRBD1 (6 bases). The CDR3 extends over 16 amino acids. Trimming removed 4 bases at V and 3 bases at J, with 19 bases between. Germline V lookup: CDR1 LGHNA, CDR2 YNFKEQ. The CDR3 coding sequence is TGTGCCAGCAGCCCCTCGACGGGGACATCTAACTACGAGCAGTACTTC. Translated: CASSPSTGTSNYEQYF.

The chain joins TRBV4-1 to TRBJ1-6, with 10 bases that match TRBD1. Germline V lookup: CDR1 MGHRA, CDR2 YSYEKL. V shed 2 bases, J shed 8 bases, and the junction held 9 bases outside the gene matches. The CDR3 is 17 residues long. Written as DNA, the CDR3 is TGCGCCAGCAGCCAACCTATTACCGGGACAGGGGATTCACCCCTCCACTTT. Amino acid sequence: CASSQPITGTGDSPLHF.

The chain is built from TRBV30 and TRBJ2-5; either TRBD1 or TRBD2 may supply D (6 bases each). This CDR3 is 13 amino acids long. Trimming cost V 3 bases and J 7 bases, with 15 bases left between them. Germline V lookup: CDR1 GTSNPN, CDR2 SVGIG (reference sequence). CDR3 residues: CAWSARGGGTQYF. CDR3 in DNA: TGTGCCTGGAGCGCTAGAGGAGGGGGGACCCAGTACTTC. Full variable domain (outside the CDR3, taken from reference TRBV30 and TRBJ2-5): SQTIHQWPATLVQPVGSPLSLECTVEGTSNPNLYWYRQAAGRGLQLLFYSVGIGQISSEVPQNLSASRPQDRQFILSSKKLLLSDSGFYLCAWSARGGGTQYFGPGTRLLVL.

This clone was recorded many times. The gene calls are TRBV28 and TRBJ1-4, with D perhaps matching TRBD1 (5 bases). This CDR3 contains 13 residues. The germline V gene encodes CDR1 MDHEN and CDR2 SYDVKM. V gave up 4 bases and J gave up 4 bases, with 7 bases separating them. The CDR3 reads CASSSGGNEKLFF. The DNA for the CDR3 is TGTGCCAGCAGTTCGGGGGGTAATGAAAAACTGTTTTTT.

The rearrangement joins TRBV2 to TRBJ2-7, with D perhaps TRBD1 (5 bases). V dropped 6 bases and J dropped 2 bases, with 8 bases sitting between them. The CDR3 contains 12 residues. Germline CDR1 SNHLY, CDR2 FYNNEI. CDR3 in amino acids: CASSRETYEQYF. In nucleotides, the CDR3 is TGTGCCAGCAGCAGGGAAACCTACGAGCAGTACTTC.

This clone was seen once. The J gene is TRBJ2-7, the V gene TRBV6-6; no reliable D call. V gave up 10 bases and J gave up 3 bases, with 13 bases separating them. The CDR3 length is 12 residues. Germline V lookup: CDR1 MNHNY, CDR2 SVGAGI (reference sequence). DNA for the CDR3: TGTGCCAACTCCCACGACGGCTACGAGCAGTACTTC. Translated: CANSHDGYEQYF.

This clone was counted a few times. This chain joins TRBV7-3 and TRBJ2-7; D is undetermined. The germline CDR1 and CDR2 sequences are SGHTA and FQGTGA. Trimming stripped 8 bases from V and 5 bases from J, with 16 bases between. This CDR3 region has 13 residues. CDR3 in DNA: TGTGCCAGCGCCGGCTCGGTTGGTGACGAGCAGTACTTC. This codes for CASAGSVGDEQYF.

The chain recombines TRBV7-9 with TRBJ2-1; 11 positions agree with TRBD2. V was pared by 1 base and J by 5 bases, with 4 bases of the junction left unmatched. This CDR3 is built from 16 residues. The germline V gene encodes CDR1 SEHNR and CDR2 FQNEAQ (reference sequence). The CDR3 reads CASSLGTSGGDNEQFF. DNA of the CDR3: TGTGCCAGCAGCTTAGGTACTAGCGGGGGAGACAATGAGCAGTTCTTC.

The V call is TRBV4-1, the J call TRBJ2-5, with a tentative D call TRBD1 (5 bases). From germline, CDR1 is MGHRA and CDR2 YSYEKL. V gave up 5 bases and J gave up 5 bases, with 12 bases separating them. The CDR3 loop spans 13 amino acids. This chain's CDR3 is CASSGASLETQYF. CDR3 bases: TGCGCCAGCAGCGGGGCTAGTTTGGAGACCCAGTACTTC.

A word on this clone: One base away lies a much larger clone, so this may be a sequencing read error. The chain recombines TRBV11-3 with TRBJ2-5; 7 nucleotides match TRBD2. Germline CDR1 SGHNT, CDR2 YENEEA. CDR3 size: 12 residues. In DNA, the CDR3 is TGTGCCAGTAGCGCGGGAGAAGAGACCCGGTACTTC. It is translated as CASSAGEETRYF.

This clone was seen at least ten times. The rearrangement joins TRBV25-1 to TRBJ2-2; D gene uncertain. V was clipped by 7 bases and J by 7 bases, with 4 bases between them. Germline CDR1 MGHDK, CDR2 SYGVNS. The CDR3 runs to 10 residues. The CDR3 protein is CASMDGELFF. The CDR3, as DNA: TGTGCCAGCATGGACGGGGAGCTGTTTTTT.

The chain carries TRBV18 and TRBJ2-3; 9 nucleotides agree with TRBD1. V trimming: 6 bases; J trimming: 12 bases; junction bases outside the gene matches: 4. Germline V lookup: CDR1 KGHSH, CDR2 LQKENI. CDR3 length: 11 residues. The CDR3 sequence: CASSRDRVQYF. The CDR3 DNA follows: TGTGCCAGCTCCCGGGACAGGGTTCAGTATTTT.

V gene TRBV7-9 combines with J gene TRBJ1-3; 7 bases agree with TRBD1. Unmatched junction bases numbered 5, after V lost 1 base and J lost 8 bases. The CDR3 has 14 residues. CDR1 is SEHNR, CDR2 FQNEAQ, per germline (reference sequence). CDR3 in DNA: TGTGCCAGCAGCTTAGTGGGACAGATACACACCATATATTTT. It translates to CASSLVGQIHTIYF.

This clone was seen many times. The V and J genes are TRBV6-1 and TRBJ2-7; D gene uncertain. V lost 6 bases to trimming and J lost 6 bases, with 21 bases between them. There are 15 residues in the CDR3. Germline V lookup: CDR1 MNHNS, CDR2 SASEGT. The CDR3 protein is CASSPPDRVSAEQYF. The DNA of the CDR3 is TGTGCCAGCAGCCCCCCCGATCGGGTGTCCGCCGAGCAGTACTTC.